The 14 T cell receptor beta chains in this list originate from one sample, sequenced in a study of Graves' ophthalmopathy and Graves' hyperthyroidism. RNA transcripts yielded amplified TCR beta CDR3 regions. Scientists carried out first-round RT-PCR using HTBI primers and then a second-round multiplex PCR. Each CDR3 protein gets one entry after TCRdb re-called the multiplex PCR reads with MiXCR. The sample holds 350,000 to 400,000 distinct CDR3 sequences; just over 15% are singletons and the top ten take about 7%. Sequencing was carried out using peripheral blood. The source of these receptors is a woman between 18 and 29 years old with stable Graves' hyperthyroidism.

For this clonotype: A much larger clone sits a single nucleotide away, making a read error possible. Here the CDR3 omits its conserved ending phenylalanine or tryptophan, so a read error is the likely source. The rearrangement joins TRBV20-1 to TRBJ2-7; 7 bases map to TRBD1. The V and J ends lost 6 bases and 1 base, in that order; junction bases with no gene match: 6. Germline lookup yields CDR1 DFQATT and CDR2 SNEGSKA (reference sequence). CDR3 length equals 13 residues. CDR3 in amino acids: CSARGSRSYEQYY. The CDR3 coding sequence is TGCAGTGCCAGGGGGAGCCGATCCTACGAGCAGTACTAC.

In its sample, this clonotype was seen many times. The V and J genes are TRBV20-1 and TRBJ1-1; the match to TRBD1 covers 7 bases. V gave up 6 bases and J gave up 2 bases; unmatched junction bases: 9. Germline V CDR1 and CDR2: DFQATT, SNEGSKA (reference sequence). The CDR3 sequence is 14 residues long. CDR3 sequence reads: CSAQIGGANTEAFF. In nucleotides, the CDR3 is TGCAGTGCCCAGATAGGGGGCGCAAACACTGAAGCTTTCTTT.

The CDR3 DNA is TGTGCCACCAGCAGAGATTCGGGGGGCCCCTACGAGCAGTACTTC. Its protein is CATSRDSGGPYEQYF. The rearrangement joins TRBV15 to TRBJ2-7; a possible D gene is TRBD2 (7 bases). Germline V CDR1 and CDR2: LNHNV, YYDKDF (reference sequence). The CDR3 sequence is 15 residues long. V dropped 0 bases and J dropped 2 bases, with 11 bases sitting between them.

In this sample, this clonotype turned up many times. The genes are TRBV6-1 and TRBJ1-1; weak D call: TRBD1 (6 bases). Between the trimmed V and J ends, which lost 10 bases and 1 base, there was a span of 7 bases. The CDR3 is made up of 11 amino acids. In germline, CDR1 is MNHNS, CDR2 SASEGT. This CDR3 is CATDRNTEAFF. The CDR3, as DNA: TGTGCCACGGACAGGAACACTGAAGCTTTCTTT.

This clonotype has ten or more counts. The chain couples TRBV20-1 to TRBJ2-2; 7 bases are a match to TRBD1. V gave up 0 bases and J gave up 7 bases; unmatched junction bases: 8. The germline CDR1 and CDR2 sequences are DFQATT and SNEGSKA (reference sequence). The CDR3 length is 15 residues. The CDR3 loop is CSARDAGQVYGELFF. The CDR3 DNA is TGCAGTGCTAGAGACGCAGGACAGGTCTACGGGGAGCTGTTTTTT.

This clonotype was seen repeatedly, ten times or more. This rearrangement joins TRBV29-1 to TRBJ2-5, with 7 bases that match TRBD2. The CDR3 totals 13 residues. V shed 7 bases and J 4 bases; nucleotides not matched to a gene: 9. Germline V gene sequence: CDR1 SQVTM, CDR2 ANQGSEA. The DNA of the CDR3 is TGCAGCGCCTGGGGAGGGCTAGGAGAGACCCAGTACTTC. It encodes CSAWGGLGETQYF.

This clonotype was seen only a few times. This chain joins TRBV20-1 and TRBJ1-5; tentative D call: TRBD1 (5 bases). Germline assignment: CDR1 DFQATT and CDR2 SNEGSKA (reference sequence). Trimming removed 2 bases at V and 7 bases at J, with 21 bases between. The CDR3 contains 16 residues. The CDR3 loop is CSARPQGRFPTQPQHF. CDR3 coding DNA: TGCAGTGCTAGACCGCAGGGTAGATTCCCGACCCAGCCCCAGCATTTT.

The rearrangement links TRBV5-1 to TRBJ2-2; tentatively, D is TRBD2 (5 bases). Germline lookup yields CDR1 SGHRS and CDR2 YFSETQ. Trimming took off 0 bases at V and 6 bases at J, with 15 bases between the two ends. This CDR3 spans 16 amino acids. The CDR3 here is CASSLGWGSEAGELFF. The CDR3, as DNA: TGCGCCAGCAGCTTGGGTTGGGGATCGGAGGCCGGGGAGCTGTTTTTT.

This clonotype was counted a few times. The J gene is TRBJ1-1, the V gene TRBV12-3 or TRBV12-4; D gene uncertain. The CDR3 runs 13 residues. The ends were cut back, 5 bases at V and 5 bases at J, with 12 bases in the middle. CDR3 DNA: TGTGCCAGCAGTATAGGTGGGATAACTGAAGCTTTCTTT. This codes for CASSIGGITEAFF.

Ten or more counts support this clonotype. The chain recombines TRBV9 with TRBJ2-5; 10 positions agree with TRBD2. Germline V gene lookup returns CDR1 SGDLS and CDR2 YYNGEE. This CDR3 has 15 residues. J gave up 2 bases and V 3 bases, and 4 bases lay outside the gene matches. The CDR3 protein is CASSAAGGIQETQYF. CDR3 bases: TGTGCCAGCAGCGCAGCGGGGGGGATTCAAGAGACCCAGTACTTC.

This clonotype occurred many times. The chain employs TRBV7-2 and TRBJ2-5, with 11 bases lining up with TRBD2. V shed 5 bases, J shed 4 bases, and the junction held 3 bases outside the gene matches. There are 14 residues in the CDR3. The germline gives CDR1 SGHTA, CDR2 FQGNSA. CDR3 bases: TGTGCCAGCAGCCAGACTAGCGGGGTAGAGACCCAGTACTTC. Translated, it gives CASSQTSGVETQYF.

This clonotype was recorded at least ten times. The chain uses TRBV10-1 and TRBJ1-2; D unclear. Trimming pared 1 base from V and 8 bases from J, leaving 17 bases between. The CDR3 length is 15 residues. Germline values: CDR1 WNHNN, CDR2 SYGVQD (reference sequence). The CDR3 DNA reads TGCGCCAGCAGTGAGTTTAAGGGTGATCTGCGAGGCTACACCTTC. Its translation is CASSEFKGDLRGYTF.

There are many counts of this clonotype. The CDR3 DNA sequence: TGTGCCATCAGTGGGACAGGGGGCGAGCCCCAGCATTTT. Translated, it gives CAISGTGGEPQHF. The rearrangement uses TRBV10-3 and TRBJ1-5, with TRBD1 identical over 11 bases. Unmatched junction bases numbered 1, after V lost 4 bases and J lost 8 bases. The germline CDR1 and CDR2 sequences are ENHRY and SYGVKD. This CDR3 spans 13 amino acids.

The rearrangement joins TRBV7-9 to TRBJ1-1; no clear D. CDR1 and CDR2 from the germline V gene are SEHNR and FQNEAQ (reference sequence). This CDR3 comprises 13 residues. V was shortened by 5 bases and J by 4 bases, with 11 bases between the two germline ends. The CDR3: CASSQNGGTEAFF. The DNA for the CDR3 is TGTGCCAGCAGCCAAAACGGAGGCACTGAAGCTTTCTTT.